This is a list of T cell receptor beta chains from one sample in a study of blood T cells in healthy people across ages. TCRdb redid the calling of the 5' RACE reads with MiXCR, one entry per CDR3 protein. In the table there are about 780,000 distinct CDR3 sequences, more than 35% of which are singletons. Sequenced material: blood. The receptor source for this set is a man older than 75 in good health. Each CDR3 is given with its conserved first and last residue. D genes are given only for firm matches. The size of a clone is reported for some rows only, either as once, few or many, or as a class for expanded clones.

TGCGCCAGCAGCTTGGAGGCAGGGAAGAGCGGCTACACCTTC | CASSLEAGKSGYTF | NA | NA | TRBJ1-2 | TRBV5-1
TGCGCCAGCAGCTTGTCCGGGACAGGCCCGATGGAAACGCTGTATTTT | CASSLSGTGPMETLYF | TRBD1 | NA | TRBJ2-3 | TRBV5-1
TGTGCCACCAGCAGAGGAGTGTCCGAGCAGTACTTC | CATSRGVSEQYF | NA | NA | TRBJ2-7 | TRBV15
TGTGCCAGCAGCCGAGCTCGGCGGGGCGGGAAGAACACCGGGGAGCTGTTTTTT | CASSRARRGGKNTGELFF | NA | NA | TRBJ2-2 | TRBV7-9
TGTGCCAGCAGGCGGACAGGGACCTACAATGAGCAGTTCTTC | CASRRTGTYNEQFF | TRBD1 | NA | TRBJ2-1 | TRBV6-1
TGCGCCAGCAGCTTGTGGGTCTCCGACGAGCAGTACTTC | CASSLWVSDEQYF | NA | NA | TRBJ2-7 | TRBV5-1
TGTGCCAGCAGTCCCGCCCGCCGAGATACGCAGTATTTT | CASSPARRDTQYF | NA | NA | TRBJ2-3 | TRBV27
TGCAGCGTTGAAAACGGAAATTACGAGCAGTACTTC | CSVENGNYEQYF | NA | few | TRBJ2-7 | TRBV29-1
TGTGCCTCTCAGGGTAACTATGGCTACACCTTC | CASQGNYGYTF | NA | NA | TRBJ1-2 | TRBV12-3/TRBV12-4
TGCAGTGCTAGTGTATGGACAGGGATTGGTAGCAATCAGCCCCAGCATTTT | CSASVWTGIGSNQPQHF | TRBD1 | NA | TRBJ1-5 | TRBV20-1
TGCAGCGTTGAAATCGGGGTGTCTTACAATGAGCAGTTCTTC | CSVEIGVSYNEQFF | NA | few | TRBJ2-1 | TRBV29-1
TGTGCCAGCAGCTGGCCCGACGCGAATGAAAAACTGTTTTTT | CASSWPDANEKLFF | NA | NA | TRBJ1-4 | TRBV7-8
TGTGCCAGCAATTTGTTCGACGGACAGGGGAGCGAAAAACTGTTTTTT | CASNLFDGQGSEKLFF | TRBD1 | NA | TRBJ1-4 | TRBV2
TGTGCCAGCAGTGCCAGGGGACAGGTCAGTAAGCAGTTCTTC | CASSARGQVSKQFF | TRBD1 | NA | TRBJ2-1 | TRBV6-5
TGCGCCAGCAGCTTGGCCGACGTACTCCTCGGGGAGACCCAGTACTTC | CASSLADVLLGETQYF | NA | NA | TRBJ2-5 | TRBV5-1
TGTGCCAGCAGCTTAGGGCAGGGCTCTAGCGGGAGGTTGAATGAGCAGTTCTTC | CASSLGQGSSGRLNEQFF | TRBD2 | few | TRBJ2-1 | TRBV7-6
TGTGCCAGCAGGACAGGGGGCGGTCAGCCCCAGCATTTT | CASRTGGGQPQHF | TRBD1 | NA | TRBJ1-5 | TRBV12-3/TRBV12-4
TGTGCCAGCAGCGTCTCGGGACTAGCGGGAGACGATGAGCAGTTCTTC | CASSVSGLAGDDEQFF | TRBD2 | NA | TRBJ2-1 | TRBV2
TGTGCCAGCAGTTTATCTTCAGGAGGATCCTACAATGAGCAGTACTTC | CASSLSSGGSYNEQYF | NA | NA | TRBJ2-7 | TRBV12-3/TRBV12-4
TGTGCCAGCAGTTCGAGCTCGGCTAACTATGGCTACACCTTC | CASSSSSANYGYTF | NA | many | TRBJ1-2 | TRBV28
TGTGCCAGCAAGGGGTCAGGCGGAAACATTCAGTACTTC | CASKGSGGNIQYF | NA | few | TRBJ2-4 | TRBV7-2
TGTGCCAGCAGCCAAGGATGGCTAGCGGGAGGTAATGAGCAGTTCTTC | CASSQGWLAGGNEQFF | TRBD2 | NA | TRBJ2-1 | TRBV4-2
TGCAGTGCTAGAGGTTTGAGAGCGGCAGGGAGGGACAAAAACATTCAGTACTTC | CSARGLRAAGRDKNIQYF | TRBD2 | once | TRBJ2-4 | TRBV20-1
TGTGCCAACAGTGACAGCTCACGAGGTTCACCCCTCCACTTT | CANSDSSRGSPLHF | NA | NA | TRBJ1-6 | TRBV10-3
TGCAGCGTTGGGAGTTCTGGGGCCCCTGAAGCTTTCTTT | CSVGSSGAPEAFF | NA | few | TRBJ1-1 | TRBV29-1
TGTGCCAGCTCGTCCGGGACGATCAACTCACCCCTCCACTTT | CASSSGTINSPLHF | NA | NA | TRBJ1-6 | TRBV18